Each of the 8 T cell receptor beta chains below was sequenced from the same sample in a study of blood T cells in healthy people across ages. Through a sample-barcoded 5' primer and a J-beta primer mix, a second PCR was run for about 7 to 12 cycles. TCRdb processed the 5' RACE reads anew with MiXCR; each CDR3 protein has one entry. The sample lists 700,000 to 950,000 distinct CDR3 sequences; more than 45% were seen once. What was sequenced was blood. These receptors all come from a man aged 25-40 years in good health.

The chain combines TRBV3-1 with TRBJ2-4; 7 bases are shared with TRBD2. The end of the DNA is better explained by TRBJ2-7, so the J call may be wrong. Germline V lookup: CDR1 LGHDT, CDR2 YNNKEL (reference sequence). This CDR3 contains 14 residues. The CDR3: CASSPGLGDYEQYF. The CDR3 DNA follows: TGTGCCAGCAGCCCAGGACTAGGGGACTACGAGCAGTACTTC.

This clonotype appeared a single time. This rearrangement joins TRBV5-8 to TRBJ2-5; 11 bases line up with TRBD1. This CDR3 spans 16 amino acids. V gave up 2 bases and J gave up 4 bases; unmatched junction bases: 7. Germline assignment: CDR1 SGHTS and CDR2 YDEGEE. The DNA of the CDR3 is TGTGCCAGCAGCTTTCGGGGACAGGGGGTTTCAGAGACCCAGTACTTC. This translates into CASSFRGQGVSETQYF.

The chain links TRBV27 to TRBJ1-2; 11 bases are a match to TRBD1. The trim removed 5 bases at V and 8 bases at J, leaving 13 bases unmatched. Germline values: CDR1 MNHEY, CDR2 SMNVEV (reference sequence). The CDR3 totals 16 residues. This CDR3 reads CASSPTKAGTGGGYTF. The CDR3, as DNA: TGTGCCAGCAGTCCGACTAAGGCCGGGACAGGGGGAGGCTACACCTTC.

This chain uses TRBV6-6 with TRBJ2-5; maybe TRBD2 (5 bases). The CDR3 runs 15 residues. CDR1 MNHNY and CDR2 SVGAGI come from the germline V gene (reference sequence). V lost 3 bases and J lost 11, with 22 bases in between. The CDR3 DNA is TGTGCCAGCAGTTATGAGGGTGTCCTAGTAAATGAGCAGTACTTC. It translates to CASSYEGVLVNEQYF.

About this clonotype itself: The junction shows a germline mismatch at one end, possibly a read error. V usage is TRBV4-2 and J usage is TRBJ2-4; D is unclear. The closer fit of TRBJ2-7 to the DNA end suggests the J call may be wrong. Germline CDR1 reads LGHNA; CDR2 reads YNFKEQ. CDR3 size: 14 residues. Here the CDR3 reads CASSQGITSHEQYF. The CDR3 coding sequence is TGTGCCAGCAGCCAAGGGATAACCTCCCACGAGCAGTACTTC.

This clonotype has a handful of counts. This rearrangement joins TRBV11-3 to TRBJ2-1; D may be TRBD2 (7 bases). CDR3 length equals 15 residues. Trimming cost V 2 bases and J 8 bases, with 16 bases left between them. Germline V gene sequence: CDR1 SGHNT, CDR2 YENEEA. The CDR3 loop is CASSLYSQGRDEQFF. The CDR3 coding sequence is TGTGCCAGCAGCTTATACTCTCAGGGGAGGGATGAGCAGTTCTTC.

The V gene is TRBV29-1, the J gene TRBJ2-1, with TRBD1 matching over 12 bases. CDR1 and CDR2 (germline): SQVTM, ANQGSEA. Unmatched junction bases numbered 5, after V lost 3 bases and J lost 8 bases. CDR3 length: 14 amino acids. Here the CDR3 reads CSVEPGDRGHEQFF. CDR3 DNA sequence: TGCAGCGTTGAGCCGGGGGACAGGGGGCATGAGCAGTTCTTC.

J is TRBJ2-7 and V is TRBV5-6; TRBD2 aligns across 7 bases. V trimming: 4 bases; J trimming: 4 bases; junction bases outside the gene matches: 8. Per the germline V gene, CDR1 is SGHDT and CDR2 is YYEEEE. The CDR3 runs to 14 residues. For the CDR3, the DNA is TGTGCCAGCAGCCTTAGGACTAGTTGGTACGAGCAGTACTTC. This codes for CASSLRTSWYEQYF.